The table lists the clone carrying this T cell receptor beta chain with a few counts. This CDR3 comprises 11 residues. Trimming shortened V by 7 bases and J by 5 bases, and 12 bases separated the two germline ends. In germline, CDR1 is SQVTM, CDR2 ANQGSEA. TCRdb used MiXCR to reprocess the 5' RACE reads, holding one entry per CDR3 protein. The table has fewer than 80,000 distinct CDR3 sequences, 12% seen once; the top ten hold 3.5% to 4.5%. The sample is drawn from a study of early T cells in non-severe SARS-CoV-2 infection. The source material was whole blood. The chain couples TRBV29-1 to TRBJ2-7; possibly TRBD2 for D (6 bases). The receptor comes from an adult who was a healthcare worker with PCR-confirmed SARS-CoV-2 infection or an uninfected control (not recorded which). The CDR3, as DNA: TGCAGCGGTCTAGCGTCCCACGAGCAGTACTTC. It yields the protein CSGLASHEQYF.